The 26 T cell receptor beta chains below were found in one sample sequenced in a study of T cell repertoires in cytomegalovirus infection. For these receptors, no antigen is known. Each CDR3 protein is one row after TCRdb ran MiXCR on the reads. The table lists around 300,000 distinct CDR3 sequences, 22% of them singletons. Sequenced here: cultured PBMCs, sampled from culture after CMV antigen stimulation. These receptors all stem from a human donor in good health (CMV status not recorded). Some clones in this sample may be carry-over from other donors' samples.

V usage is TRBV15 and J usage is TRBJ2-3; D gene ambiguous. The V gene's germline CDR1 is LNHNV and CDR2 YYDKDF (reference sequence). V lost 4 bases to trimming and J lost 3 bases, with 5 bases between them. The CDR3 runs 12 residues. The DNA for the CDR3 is TGTGCCACCAGCACGAATACAGATACGCAGTATTTT. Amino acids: CATSTNTDTQYF.

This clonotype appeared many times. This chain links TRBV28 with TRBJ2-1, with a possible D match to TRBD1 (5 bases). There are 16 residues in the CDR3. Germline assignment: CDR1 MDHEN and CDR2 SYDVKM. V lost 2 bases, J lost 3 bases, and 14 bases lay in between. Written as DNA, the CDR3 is TGTGCCAGCAGTTTAGGGGCAGTCTTTTACTACAATGAGCAGTTCTTC. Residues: CASSLGAVFYYNEQFF.

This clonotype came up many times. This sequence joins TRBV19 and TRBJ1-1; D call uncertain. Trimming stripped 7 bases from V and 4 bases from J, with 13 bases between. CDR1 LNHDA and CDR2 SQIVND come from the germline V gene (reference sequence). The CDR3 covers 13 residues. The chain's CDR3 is CASILSSGTEAFF. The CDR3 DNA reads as TGTGCCAGTATTTTATCCTCGGGCACTGAAGCTTTCTTT.

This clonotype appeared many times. The CDR3 sequence: CASSELGQGYEQFF. The CDR3 DNA is TGTGCCAGCAGTGAATTGGGACAGGGTTATGAGCAGTTCTTC. This chain joins TRBV6-1 and TRBJ2-1; 9 bases are shared with TRBD1. Trimming at V came to 2 bases and at J to 8 bases, leaving 4 bases not matched to a gene. Germline lookup yields CDR1 MNHNS and CDR2 SASEGT. The CDR3 is made up of 14 amino acids.

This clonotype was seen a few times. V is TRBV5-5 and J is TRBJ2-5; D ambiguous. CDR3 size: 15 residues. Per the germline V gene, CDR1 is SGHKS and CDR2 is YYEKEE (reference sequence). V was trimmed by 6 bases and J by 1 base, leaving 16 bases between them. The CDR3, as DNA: TGTGCCAGCAACCTGGCCCGGCAGCCCCAAGAGACCCAGTACTTC. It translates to CASNLARQPQETQYF.

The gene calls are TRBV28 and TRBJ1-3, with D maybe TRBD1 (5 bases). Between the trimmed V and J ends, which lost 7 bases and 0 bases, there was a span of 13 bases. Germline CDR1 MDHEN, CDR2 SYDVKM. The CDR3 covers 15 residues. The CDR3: CASTSDTHSGNTIYF. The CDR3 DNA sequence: TGTGCCAGCACCTCGGACACCCACTCTGGAAACACCATATATTTT.

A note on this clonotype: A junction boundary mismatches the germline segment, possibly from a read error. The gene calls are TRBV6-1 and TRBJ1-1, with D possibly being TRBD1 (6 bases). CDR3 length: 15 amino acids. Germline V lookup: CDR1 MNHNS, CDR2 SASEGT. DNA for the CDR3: TGTGCCCGCAGACCGGGACATCTTATGAACACTGAAGCTGTCTTT. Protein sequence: CARRPGHLMNTEAVF.

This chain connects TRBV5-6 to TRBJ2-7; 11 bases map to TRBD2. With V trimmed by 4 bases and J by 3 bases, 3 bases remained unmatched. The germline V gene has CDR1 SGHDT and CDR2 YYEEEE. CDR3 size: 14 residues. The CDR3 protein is CASSPGTSGYEQYF. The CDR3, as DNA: TGTGCCAGCAGCCCTGGGACTAGCGGCTACGAGCAGTACTTC.

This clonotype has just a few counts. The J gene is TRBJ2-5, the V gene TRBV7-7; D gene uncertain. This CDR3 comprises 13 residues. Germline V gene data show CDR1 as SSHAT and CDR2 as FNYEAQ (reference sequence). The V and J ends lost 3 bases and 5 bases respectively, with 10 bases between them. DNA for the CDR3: TGTGCCAGCAGCTTGGTTCTTTTTGAGACCCAGTACTTC. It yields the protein CASSLVLFETQYF.

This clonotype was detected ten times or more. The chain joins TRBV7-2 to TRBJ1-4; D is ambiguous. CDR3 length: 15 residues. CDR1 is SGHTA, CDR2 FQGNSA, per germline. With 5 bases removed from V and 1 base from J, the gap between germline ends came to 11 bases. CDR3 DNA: TGTGCCAGCAGCCCCTCCGGTGGAACTAATGAAAAACTGTTTTTT. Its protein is CASSPSGGTNEKLFF.

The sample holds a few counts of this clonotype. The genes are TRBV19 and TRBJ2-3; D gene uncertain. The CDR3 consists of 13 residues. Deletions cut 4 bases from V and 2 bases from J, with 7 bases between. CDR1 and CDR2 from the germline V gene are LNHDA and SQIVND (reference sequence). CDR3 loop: CASSTLTTDTQYF. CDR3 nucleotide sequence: TGTGCCAGTAGTACTCTTACCACAGATACGCAGTATTTT.

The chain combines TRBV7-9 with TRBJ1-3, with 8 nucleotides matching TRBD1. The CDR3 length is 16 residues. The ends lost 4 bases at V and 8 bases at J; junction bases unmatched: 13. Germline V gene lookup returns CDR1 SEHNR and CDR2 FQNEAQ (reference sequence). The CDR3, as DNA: TGTGCCAGCAGCTCCGCCTCACTCAGGGGGCGGGACACCATATATTTT. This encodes CASSSASLRGRDTIYF.

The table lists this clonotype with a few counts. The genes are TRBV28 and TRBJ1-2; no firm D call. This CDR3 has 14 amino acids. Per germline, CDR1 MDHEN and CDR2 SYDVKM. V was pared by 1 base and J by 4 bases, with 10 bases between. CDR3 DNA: TGTGCCAGCAGTTTATTAGGACGAATCTATGGCTACACCTTC. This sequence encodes CASSLLGRIYGYTF.

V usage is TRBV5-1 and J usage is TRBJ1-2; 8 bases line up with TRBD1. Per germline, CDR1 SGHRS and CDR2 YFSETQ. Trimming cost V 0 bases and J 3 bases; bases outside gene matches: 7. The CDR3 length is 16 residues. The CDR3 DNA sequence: TGCGCCAGCAGCTTGGGCCCGGGACAGGCCTACTATGGCTACACCTTC. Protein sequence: CASSLGPGQAYYGYTF.

CDR3 loop: CASSPIGGTDTQYF. The CDR3 coding sequence is TGTGCCAGCAGTCCGATAGGGGGGACAGATACGCAGTATTTT. The chain combines TRBV12-3 or TRBV12-4 with TRBJ2-3; D may be TRBD1 or TRBD2 (6 bases each). V was shortened by 5 bases and J by 3 bases, with 12 bases between the two germline ends. The CDR3 runs to 14 residues.

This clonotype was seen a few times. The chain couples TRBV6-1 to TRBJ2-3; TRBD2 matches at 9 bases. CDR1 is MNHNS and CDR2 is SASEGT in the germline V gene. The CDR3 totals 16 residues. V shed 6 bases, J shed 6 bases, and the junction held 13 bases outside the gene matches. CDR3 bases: TGTGCCAGCAGCAGACTAGCGGCGGGGGGGGGGGATACGCAGTATTTT. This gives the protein CASSRLAAGGGDTQYF.

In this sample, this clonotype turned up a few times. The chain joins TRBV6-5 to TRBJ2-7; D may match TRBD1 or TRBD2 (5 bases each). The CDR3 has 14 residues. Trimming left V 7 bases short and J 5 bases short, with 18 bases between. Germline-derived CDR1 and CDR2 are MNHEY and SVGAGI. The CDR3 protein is CASTRAGAQNEQYF. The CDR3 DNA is TGTGCCAGCACCAGAGCCGGGGCGCAAAACGAGCAGTACTTC.

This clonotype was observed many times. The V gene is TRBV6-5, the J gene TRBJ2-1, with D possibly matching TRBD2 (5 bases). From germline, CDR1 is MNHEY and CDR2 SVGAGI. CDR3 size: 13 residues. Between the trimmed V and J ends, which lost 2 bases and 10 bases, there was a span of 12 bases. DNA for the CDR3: TGTGCCAGCAGTTACGCGGGTGGAGGCGAGCAGTTCTTC. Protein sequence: CASSYAGGGEQFF.

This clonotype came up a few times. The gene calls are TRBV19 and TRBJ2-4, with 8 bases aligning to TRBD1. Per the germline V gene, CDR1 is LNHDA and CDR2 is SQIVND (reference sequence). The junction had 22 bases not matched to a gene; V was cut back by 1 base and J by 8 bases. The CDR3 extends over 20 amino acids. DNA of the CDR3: TGTGCCAGTAGTATAGTATCTCCAGGGGGCACCTTGGCCAAAACGGACATTCAGTACTTC. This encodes CASSIVSPGGTLAKTDIQYF.

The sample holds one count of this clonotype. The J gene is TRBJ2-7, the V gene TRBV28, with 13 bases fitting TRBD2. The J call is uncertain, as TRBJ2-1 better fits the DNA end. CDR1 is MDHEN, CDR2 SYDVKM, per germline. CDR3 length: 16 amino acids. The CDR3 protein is CASSSITSGRAGEQFF. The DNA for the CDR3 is TGTGCCAGCAGTTCCATAACTAGCGGGAGGGCAGGCGAGCAGTTCTTC.

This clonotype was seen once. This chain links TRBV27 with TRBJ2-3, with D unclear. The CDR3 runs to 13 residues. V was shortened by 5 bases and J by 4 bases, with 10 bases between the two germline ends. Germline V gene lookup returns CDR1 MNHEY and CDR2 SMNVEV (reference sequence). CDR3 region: CASSPQTPDTQYF. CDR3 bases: TGTGCCAGCAGTCCCCAGACCCCAGATACGCAGTATTTT.

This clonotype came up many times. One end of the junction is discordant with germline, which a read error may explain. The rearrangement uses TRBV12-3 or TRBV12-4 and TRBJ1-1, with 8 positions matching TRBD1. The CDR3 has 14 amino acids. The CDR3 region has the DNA TGTGCCAGCACTTTACAGGGGGGTAACACTGAAGCTTTCTTT. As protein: CASTLQGGNTEAFF.

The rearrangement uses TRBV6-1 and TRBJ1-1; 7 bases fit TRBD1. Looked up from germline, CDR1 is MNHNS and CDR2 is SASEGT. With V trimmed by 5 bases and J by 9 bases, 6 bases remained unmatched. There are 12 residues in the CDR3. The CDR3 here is CASSSERGQAFF. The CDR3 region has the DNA TGTGCCAGCAGTTCGGAAAGGGGGCAAGCTTTCTTT.

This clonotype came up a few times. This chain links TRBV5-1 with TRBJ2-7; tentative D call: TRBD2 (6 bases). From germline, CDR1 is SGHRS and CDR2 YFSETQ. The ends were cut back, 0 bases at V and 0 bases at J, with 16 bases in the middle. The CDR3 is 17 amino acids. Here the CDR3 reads CASSLAGGGTVSYEQYF. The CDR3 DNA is TGCGCCAGCAGCTTGGCCGGTGGGGGGACGGTCTCCTACGAGCAGTACTTC.

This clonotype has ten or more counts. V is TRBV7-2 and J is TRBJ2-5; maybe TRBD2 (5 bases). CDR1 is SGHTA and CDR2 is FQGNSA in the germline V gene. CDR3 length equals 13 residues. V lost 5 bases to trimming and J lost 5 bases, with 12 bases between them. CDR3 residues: CASSVRLRETQYF. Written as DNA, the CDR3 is TGTGCCAGCAGCGTCCGACTAAGGGAGACCCAGTACTTC.

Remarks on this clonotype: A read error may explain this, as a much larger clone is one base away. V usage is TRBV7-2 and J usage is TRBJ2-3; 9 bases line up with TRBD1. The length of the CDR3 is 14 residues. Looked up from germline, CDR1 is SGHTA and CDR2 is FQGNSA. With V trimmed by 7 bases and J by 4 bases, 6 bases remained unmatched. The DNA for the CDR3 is TGTGCCAGCAACTTTGGGACAGGGCCAGATACGCAGTATTTT. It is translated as CASNFGTGPDTQYF. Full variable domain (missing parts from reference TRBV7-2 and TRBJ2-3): GAGVSQSPSNKVTEKGKDVELRCDPISGHTALYWYRQSLGQGLEFLIYFQGNSAPDKSGLPSDRFSAERTGGSVSTLTIQRTQQEDSAVYLCASNFGTGPDTQYFGPGTRLTVL.